The 11 T cell receptor beta chains below all came from one sample that was sequenced in a study of cytomegalovirus exposure and HLA in healthy donors (dated by TCRdb to the late 2010s). Libraries came from the immunoSEQ multiplex PCR assay. The multiplex PCR relied on a mix of 60 forward primers for TCR Vbeta segments and 13 reverse primers for TCR Jbeta segments. TCRdb took over this immuneACCESS table, retaining in-frame rearrangements with V and J assigned. Such tables are incomplete; in checked studies, under half of the missing clones stem from an unresolved V gene, and the remainder is unexplained. Here the sample has approximately 300,000 clones; approximately 80% occur a single time. The ten largest account for over 0.3% of the sample. Source material: PBMCs. Every receptor here comes from a girl aged 2-15 years in good health and CMV-seronegative.

The chain has TRBV21-1 and TRBJ2-1; the table assigns TRBD2, which was not confirmed against the DNA. TRBV21-1 is a listed pseudogene. This CDR3 comprises 12 residues. The CDR3 sequence is CASRTRSYEQFF. CDR3 DNA sequence: TGTGCCAGCAGGACTAGAAGCTATGAGCAGTTCTTC.

J is TRBJ1-6 and V is TRBV5-5, with D tentatively TRBD1 (6 bases). This CDR3 contains 15 residues. Germline values: CDR1 SGHKS, CDR2 YYEKEE (reference sequence). Trimming removed 4 bases from V and 4 bases from J, with 12 bases in between. DNA for the CDR3: TGTGCCAGCAGCCGTATACAGGGATATAATTCACCCCTCCACTTT. Its protein is CASSRIQGYNSPLHF.

The rearrangement joins TRBV9 to TRBJ2-5; 7 bases fit TRBD2. This CDR3 region has 16 residues. Looked up from germline, CDR1 is SGDLS and CDR2 is YYNGEE. V lost 0 bases to trimming and J lost 4 bases; unmatched junction nucleotides: 9. The CDR3 is CASSVAGGSVAETQYF. In DNA form, the CDR3 reads TGTGCCAGCAGCGTAGCTGGCGGGAGCGTAGCAGAGACCCAGTACTTC.

About this clone itself: Germline and junction disagree at one end, which may indicate a read error. This rearrangement joins TRBV6-6 to TRBJ1-6; D not certain. The CDR3 runs to 13 residues. In germline, CDR1 is MNHNY, CDR2 SVGAGI (reference sequence). CDR3 amino acids: CASTGREDSPPHF. The CDR3 DNA reads TGTGCCAGCACCGGGAGGGAGGATTCACCCCCCCACTTT.

The J gene is TRBJ1-6, the V gene TRBV5-1; D perhaps matches TRBD1 (5 bases). The CDR3 is made up of 17 amino acids. Between the trimmed V and J ends, which lost 2 bases and 6 bases, there was a span of 18 bases. Germline V CDR1 and CDR2: SGHRS, YFSETQ. In nucleotides, the CDR3 is TGCGCCAGCAGCTTAAATCCTGGCAGGGTCCTTAATTCACCCCTCCACTTT. This gives the protein CASSLNPGRVLNSPLHF. Drawing the rest from reference TRBV5-1 and TRBJ1-6, the complete variable domain is KAGVTQTPRYLIKTRGQQVTLSCSPISGHRSVSWYQQTPGQGLQFLFEYFSETQRNKGNFPGRFSGRQFSNSRSEMNVSTLELGDSALYLCASSLNPGRVLNSPLHFGNGTRLTVT.

This rearrangement joins TRBV28 to TRBJ2-4, with 8 bases aligning to TRBD1. The CDR3 is 17 residues long. The V segment lost 5 bases and the J segment 8 bases; nucleotides outside the gene matches: 17. Germline assignment: CDR1 MDHEN and CDR2 SYDVKM. Written as DNA, the CDR3 is TGTGCCAGCAGTACCCTCCTTAGGACAGGGTTTCGGGACATTCAGTACTTC. This encodes CASSTLLRTGFRDIQYF.

The chain uses TRBV29-1 and TRBJ2-1; the match to TRBD2 covers 10 bases. The germline CDR1 and CDR2 sequences are SQVTM and ANQGSEA. The CDR3 covers 21 residues. V lost 2 bases, J lost 0 bases, and 19 bases stayed unmatched. The CDR3 spells CSVEPRRVRTSGPASYNEQFF. The CDR3 bases are TGCAGCGTTGAACCACGGCGGGTGAGGACTAGCGGTCCCGCCTCCTACAATGAGCAGTTCTTC.

This CDR3 is CASRETGPSYNEQFF. The DNA of the CDR3 is TGTGCCAGCAGGGAGACAGGACCCTCCTACAATGAGCAGTTCTTC. The rearrangement links TRBV28 to TRBJ2-1, with D perhaps TRBD1 (6 bases). The CDR3 consists of 15 residues. Per germline, CDR1 MDHEN and CDR2 SYDVKM. Between the trimmed V and J ends, which lost 6 bases and 0 bases, there was a span of 12 bases.

The chain carries TRBV7-9 and TRBJ1-6; D possibly corresponds to TRBD1 (6 bases). There are 15 residues in the CDR3. Germline V gives CDR1 SEHNR, CDR2 FQNEAQ (reference sequence). The V end lost 5 bases, the J end lost 7 bases, and 15 bases lay between the germline ends. The CDR3 coding sequence is TGTGCCAGCAGCCCCCAGGGGACAACAAATTCACCCCTCCACTTT. Translated, it gives CASSPQGTTNSPLHF.

The V and J genes are TRBV6-1 and TRBJ1-6; D might be TRBD1 (6 bases). The V gene's germline CDR1 is MNHNS and CDR2 SASEGT. The CDR3 length is 18 residues. Trimming left V 4 bases short and J 7 bases short, with 23 bases between. The CDR3 protein is CASSGAGLMDSGNSPLHF. The CDR3, as DNA: TGTGCCAGCAGTGGGGCTGGGCTTATGGACAGTGGGAATTCACCCCTCCACTTT.

The chain employs TRBV6-4 and TRBJ2-1; 7 bases are shared with TRBD2. Trimming at V came to 0 bases and at J to 4 bases, leaving 6 bases not matched to a gene. There are 16 residues in the CDR3. Looked up from germline, CDR1 is MRHNA and CDR2 is SNTAGT. CDR3 amino acids: CASSDSRRGDYNEQFF. DNA of the CDR3: TGTGCCAGCAGTGACTCGAGACGGGGGGATTACAATGAGCAGTTCTTC.